This T cell receptor beta chain was sequenced during a study of T cell clusters in autoimmune cytopenias. Study-wide context: TRB sequencing had a median approximately 52,000 reads and about 2,500 distinct clonotypes per sample. General study points: Clustering suggested that physiological T cell clusters were missing in primary autoimmune cytopenia patients. Compared with active autoimmune hepatitis patients, healthy donors showed 2.5 to 3-fold more exclusive TRB clusters. The T cell clusters came from computational analysis alone and lack functional validation.

TRB was amplified by touch-down multiplex PCR, primer pools A and B combined. From the multiplex PCR reads, TCRdb lists one entry per CDR3 protein and no DNA. The listing records 6,500 to 10,000 distinct CDR3 sequences. CDR1 SGHTA and CDR2 FQGNSA come from the germline V gene. The CDR3 is made up of 15 amino acids. Each sample's input was 200 to 300 ng genomic DNA, 35,000 to 40,000 genome equivalents. Points on this clonotype: Antigen unknown.

This receptor was identified in a human donor with an autoimmune cytopenia or autoimmune hepatitis (not recorded which). The sample taken for sequencing was peripheral blood. The chain couples TRBV7-2 to TRBJ1-3. CDR3 amino acids: CASSLNRASGNTIYF.